The 19 T cell receptor beta chains below come from one sample, sequenced in a study of Ad26.COV2.S vaccination and SARS-CoV-2 variants. This table comes from immunoSEQ multiplex PCR, and its TCRdb copy is limited to in-frame clones, with some not included. Counted here are 200,000 to 250,000 clones, roughly 90% occurring once; the ten biggest clones make up approximately 12%. The treatment: roughly 20 received Ad26.COV2.S at low or high dose, single or two shots; five or six received placebo; per-sample allocation not given. Sampling occurred on day 63 after the first vaccine or placebo injection. Here the sequenced sample was peripheral blood, taken in a trial of Ad26.COV2.S vaccine versus placebo. The receptor set was obtained from a person aged 18 to 59 who received the Ad26.COV2.S COVID-19 vaccine or a placebo.

The chain carries TRBV6-5 and TRBJ1-2; D perhaps matches TRBD1 (6 bases). The CDR3 length is 14 residues. Deletions cut 7 bases from V and 4 bases from J, with 16 bases between. Germline V gene data show CDR1 as MNHEY and CDR2 as SVGAGI. Written as DNA, the CDR3 is TGTGCCAGCATAAGGACAGCTGACCTCTATGGCTACACCTTC. It translates to CASIRTADLYGYTF.

V gene TRBV7-9 combines with J gene TRBJ2-6; 7 bases are shared with TRBD1. J lost 11 bases, V lost 10 bases, and 8 bases had no gene match. CDR3 length equals 12 residues. From germline, CDR1 is SEHNR and CDR2 FQNEAQ (reference sequence). The CDR3 loop is CAIWTGSDVLTF. The CDR3, as DNA: TGTGCCATCTGGACAGGATCAGACGTCCTGACTTTC.

CDR3 amino acids: CAWAGQLNEKLFF. CDR3 DNA: TGTGCCTGGGCGGGACAGTTGAATGAAAAACTGTTTTTT. The chain links TRBV30 to TRBJ1-4; 7 bases line up with TRBD1. Germline V gene lookup returns CDR1 GTSNPN and CDR2 SVGIG (reference sequence). V lost 5 bases to trimming and J lost 5 bases; unmatched junction nucleotides: 5. The CDR3 spans 13 residues. Full variable domain (missing parts from reference TRBV30 and TRBJ1-4): SQTIHQWPATLVQPVGSPLSLECTVEGTSNPNLYWYRQAAGRGLQLLFYSVGIGQISSEVPQNLSASRPQDRQFILSSKKLLLSDSGFYLCAWAGQLNEKLFFGSGTQLSVL.

In DNA form, the CDR3 reads TGCGCCAGCAGCCAAGACACTAGCGGGAGGTACGAGCAGTACTTC. Its translation: CASSQDTSGRYEQYF. V and J are TRBV4-3 and TRBJ2-7; 12 nucleotides agree with TRBD2. From germline, CDR1 is LGHNA and CDR2 YSLEER. CDR3 length: 15 residues. The V and J ends lost 0 bases and 4 bases, in that order; junction bases with no gene match: 1.

The table lists this clone with a count of one. The J gene is TRBJ2-7, the V gene TRBV13; no reliable D call. Germline lookup yields CDR1 PRHDT and CDR2 FYEKMQ (reference sequence). This CDR3 spans 15 amino acids. V lost 0 bases and J lost 2, with 11 bases in between. The CDR3, as DNA: TGTGCCAGCAGCTTAGGAATTGGTGTGGCCTACGAGCAGTACTTC. Translated, it gives CASSLGIGVAYEQYF.

The chain couples TRBV5-5 to TRBJ1-2; maybe TRBD1 (5 bases). The V end was cut by 4 bases, the J end by 4 bases, with 11 bases between. This CDR3 spans 13 amino acids. CDR1 SGHKS and CDR2 YYEKEE come from the germline V gene (reference sequence). In DNA form, the CDR3 reads TGTGCCAGCAGCCCGGGGCCGTTCTATGGCTACACCTTC. Translation: CASSPGPFYGYTF.

The chain is built from TRBV19 and TRBJ2-2; D gene ambiguous. Germline loops: CDR1 LNHDA, CDR2 SQIVND (reference sequence). The CDR3 length is 14 residues. Trimming took 1 base from V and 0 from J, leaving 3 bases between them. The CDR3 sequence: CASSIAANTGELFF. DNA for the CDR3: TGTGCCAGTAGTATAGCCGCGAACACCGGGGAGCTGTTTTTT.

The V call is TRBV18, the J call TRBJ1-1, with D unresolved. Germline V gene data show CDR1 as KGHSH and CDR2 as LQKENI. The CDR3 totals 14 residues. Trimming removed 3 bases from V and 2 bases from J, with 10 bases in between. CDR3 loop: CASSPITVNTEAFF. The CDR3 DNA reads as TGTGCCAGCTCACCTATAACAGTAAACACTGAAGCTTTCTTT.

This rearrangement joins TRBV28 to TRBJ1-2; D uncertain. Germline values: CDR1 MDHEN, CDR2 SYDVKM. The CDR3 is 15 residues long. The V end lost 6 bases, the J end lost 2 bases, and 16 bases lay between the germline ends. The CDR3 region is CASRSSGVANYGYTF. CDR3 nucleotide sequence: TGTGCCAGCAGATCCTCAGGAGTTGCAAACTATGGCTACACCTTC.

The rearrangement uses TRBV19 and TRBJ1-1; 8 nucleotides align to TRBD1. Germline loops: CDR1 LNHDA, CDR2 SQIVND (reference sequence). The CDR3 has 13 amino acids. Losses at the gene ends were 1 base for V and 10 bases for J; bases not matched to a gene: 5. The DNA of the CDR3 is TGTGCCAGTAGTATAGTACGACAGGGGCGAGCTTTCTTT. Residues: CASSIVRQGRAFF.

V is TRBV28 and J is TRBJ2-2, with a weak D call TRBD2 (6 bases). CDR3 length: 15 residues. Germline lookup yields CDR1 MDHEN and CDR2 SYDVKM. With 7 bases removed from V and 4 bases from J, the gap between germline ends came to 16 bases. The DNA of the CDR3 is TGTGCCAGCACTTCAACGGGACTCGTCACCGGGGAGCTGTTTTTT. Translated, it gives CASTSTGLVTGELFF.

This sequence joins TRBV11-2 and TRBJ2-5, with D unclear. V lost 3 bases and J lost 2, with 7 bases in between. This CDR3 has 13 residues. Germline V lookup: CDR1 SGHAT, CDR2 FQNNGV. The CDR3 nucleotides are TGTGCCAGCAGCTTTCTCGGGCAAGAGACCCAGTACTTC. Protein: CASSFLGQETQYF.

V usage is TRBV7-3 and J usage is TRBJ2-5; D gene unclear. Trimming left V 2 bases short and J 4 bases short, with 14 bases between. Per the germline V gene, CDR1 is SGHTA and CDR2 is FQGTGA. The CDR3 loop spans 15 amino acids. The CDR3 spells CASSLGGSGGETQYF. CDR3 nucleotide sequence: TGTGCCAGCAGCTTAGGCGGATCGGGCGGAGAGACCCAGTACTTC.

A single count supports this clone. The rearrangement links TRBV19 to TRBJ2-1, with D perhaps matching TRBD1 or TRBD2 (6 bases each). Germline-derived CDR1 and CDR2 are LNHDA and SQIVND (reference sequence). With 4 bases removed from V and 5 bases from J, the gap between germline ends came to 24 bases. The CDR3 contains 18 residues. The DNA of the CDR3 is TGTGCCAGTAGTAATCCGGGGCAGGGGCGGAGGGAAAACAATGAGCAGTTCTTC. Encoded protein: CASSNPGQGRRENNEQFF.

V gene TRBV28 combines with J gene TRBJ1-5; maybe TRBD1 (5 bases). The germline gives CDR1 MDHEN, CDR2 SYDVKM. V lost 6 bases to trimming and J lost 7 bases, with 13 bases between them. This CDR3 comprises 13 residues. CDR3 residues: CASRGEAWQPQHF. The CDR3 DNA sequence: TGTGCCAGCAGGGGGGAGGCATGGCAGCCCCAGCATTTT.

This rearrangement joins TRBV5-6 to TRBJ1-1, with D tentatively TRBD1 (5 bases). The CDR3 is made up of 11 amino acids. Between the trimmed V and J ends, which lost 4 bases and 10 bases, there was a span of 11 bases. Germline V gene data show CDR1 as SGHDT and CDR2 as YYEEEE. CDR3 sequence: CASSRGPLAFF. Here the CDR3 DNA reads TGTGCCAGCAGCCGGGGCCCCCTAGCTTTCTTT.

The CDR3 DNA sequence: TGTGCCAGCAGTGAACAGGTTCGATCCTATAATTCACCCCTCCACTTT. This encodes CASSEQVRSYNSPLHF. The V gene is TRBV6-1, the J gene TRBJ1-6; no firm D call. The V gene's germline CDR1 is MNHNS and CDR2 SASEGT. This CDR3 spans 16 amino acids. V shed 2 bases and J shed 1 base, with 9 bases lying between them.

The chain employs TRBV18 and TRBJ2-7, with TRBD1 as a possible D gene (5 bases). The germline V gene encodes CDR1 KGHSH and CDR2 LQKENI. V lost 3 bases and J lost 2, with 14 bases in between. The CDR3 totals 15 residues. The CDR3, as DNA: TGTGCCAGCTCACCTACAACAGGAACTACCTACGAGCAGTACTTC. Translated: CASSPTTGTTYEQYF.

Points on this clone: One junction end does not reproduce the germline sequence, and a read error may be involved. The rearrangement links TRBV13 to TRBJ1-3; D unresolved. Germline assignment: CDR1 PRHDT and CDR2 FYEKMQ (reference sequence). CDR3 size: 15 residues. The CDR3, as DNA: TGTACCAGCAGCTTTGAGGGCGCTTCTGGAAACACCATATATTTT. It specifies CTSSFEGASGNTIYF.